A selection of T cell receptor beta chains follows, all from one sample in a study of post-analysis software for immune sequencing data. TCRdb called the PCR reads again in MiXCR, with one record for every CDR3 protein. The sample contains 600,000 to 700,000 distinct CDR3 sequences, over 45% of which appear only once. Specimen: blood. The receptors shown here come from a girl aged 2-10 years with multiple sclerosis. Both conserved end residues are part of each CDR3. Fields, in order: J gene, D gene, V gene, clone size, CDR3 DNA, CDR3 protein. D genes are given only for firm matches. Rows give clone size only sometimes, using once, few, many, or a class for an expanded clone.

TRBJ2-1	TRBD2	TRBV19	-	TGTGCCAGTAGTATATCTGGGACTAGCGGCATTGAGCAGTTCTTC	CASSISGTSGIEQFF
TRBJ2-7	-	TRBV7-2	-	TGTGCCAGCAGCTTAGATCTGGCGGGTATCTACGAGCAGTACTTC	CASSLDLAGIYEQYF
TRBJ1-2	-	TRBV12-3/TRBV12-4	-	TGTGCCAGCAGCCCTTATCGGGCGCAAAATAACTATGGCTACACCTTC	CASSPYRAQNNYGYTF
TRBJ2-1	-	TRBV7-9	once	TGTGCCAGCCCCTCTTTGGGTGGGGAGTCCTACAATGAGCAGTTCTTC	CASPSLGGESYNEQFF
TRBJ1-2	TRBD1	TRBV10-3	-	TGTGCCATCAATCCGGGACAGGGGGAAGGCTACACCTTC	CAINPGQGEGYTF
TRBJ2-1	TRBD1	TRBV3-1	once	TGTGCCAGCAGCGGACAGGGAAACTACAATGAGCAGTTCTTC	CASSGQGNYNEQFF
TRBJ2-5	TRBD1	TRBV6-1	few	TGTGCCAGCAGTCGGGGACAGGAAGAGACCCAGTACTTC	CASSRGQEETQYF
TRBJ2-5	-	TRBV4-1	-	TGCGCCAGCAGCCAAGCGGTCGCCTCCCTGTTCGGAGAGACCCAGTACTTC	CASSQAVASLFGETQYF
TRBJ2-1	TRBD2	TRBV2	-	TGTGCCAGCAGTGGCGGGAGGGCCAGGTTGAATGAGCAGTTCTTC	CASSGGRARLNEQFF
TRBJ1-5	-	TRBV20-1	-	TGCAGTGCTAGTTGGGGGCAAAGCAATCAGCCCCAGCATTTT	CSASWGQSNQPQHF
TRBJ1-6	TRBD1	TRBV7-2	-	TGTGCCAGCAGCACCGGGACAGGAGCGTATTCACCCCTCCACTTT	CASSTGTGAYSPLHF
TRBJ2-3	-	TRBV25-1	-	TGTGCCAGCAGTGAATATATAATAGATACGCAGTATTTT	CASSEYIIDTQYF
TRBJ2-3	TRBD1	TRBV6-2/TRBV6-3	-	TGTGCCGGCAGTGCCCGGGACAGGATCTTCACAGATACGCAGTATTTT	CAGSARDRIFTDTQYF
TRBJ2-1	-	TRBV7-9	few	TGTGCCAGCAGCTTAGATTTATTCCACAATGAGCAGTTCTTC	CASSLDLFHNEQFF
TRBJ1-2	-	TRBV6-4	-	TGTGCCAGCAGTGACTCCGCAAGGGGGGATTACTATGGCTACACCTTC	CASSDSARGDYYGYTF
TRBJ2-7	TRBD1	TRBV10-2	few	TGCGCCAGCAGCCATGTACAGGGGGCGAGGGAGCAGTACTTC	CASSHVQGAREQYF
TRBJ1-5	TRBD1	TRBV29-1	-	TGCAGCGTAGGAGAGACAGGGGATCAGCCCCAGCATTTT	CSVGETGDQPQHF
TRBJ2-7	-	TRBV20-1	-	TGCAGTGCTAGGGCCCGATCTAGCGACTCCTACGAGCAGTACTTC	CSARARSSDSYEQYF
TRBJ1-1	TRBD1	TRBV4-2	-	TGTGCCAGCAGCCAAGAGAGGGAACAGGGGGCAGATGAAGCTTTCTTT	CASSQEREQGADEAFF
TRBJ2-1	TRBD1	TRBV5-1	-	TGCGCCAGCGTAAAGCCGGGACAGGGCGCCGATGAGCAGTTCTTC	CASVKPGQGADEQFF
TRBJ2-1	TRBD1	TRBV27	-	TGTGCCAGCAGTTTCTGGGACAGGGATGGCAATGAGCAGTTCTTC	CASSFWDRDGNEQFF
TRBJ1-6	-	TRBV28	few	TGTGCCAGCGGAAGACATATCCCTAATTCACCCCTCCACTTT	CASGRHIPNSPLHF
TRBJ1-2	TRBD1	TRBV27	-	TGTGCCAGCAGTGGTGGGACAGCCTATGGCTACACCTTC	CASSGGTAYGYTF
TRBJ2-5	-	TRBV7-2	-	TGTGCCAGTACGGACTACTATAAGAGGGAGACCCAGTACTTC	CASTDYYKRETQYF
TRBJ2-7	-	TRBV12-3/TRBV12-4	-	TGTGCCGGCAGTCCTTGGGACGGTCCCTACGAGCAGTACTTC	CAGSPWDGPYEQYF
TRBJ2-5	-	TRBV6-6	-	TGTGCCAGCATCATGGGCCCCACCGGTGCGGAGACCCAGTACTTC	CASIMGPTGAETQYF
TRBJ2-3	-	TRBV5-1	-	TGCGCCAGCAGCTTTGGCCCTAAAGATACGCAGTATTTT	CASSFGPKDTQYF
TRBJ2-5	-	TRBV12-3/TRBV12-4	-	TGTGCCAGCAGTCGCCGGAAGTACCAAGAGACCCAGTACTTC	CASSRRKYQETQYF
TRBJ1-1	-	TRBV20-1	-	TGCAGTGCTCCCGGTGGTGGGGCAGCTGAAGCTTTCTTT	CSAPGGGAAEAFF
TRBJ2-1	-	TRBV29-1	-	TGCAGCCTCGAGGGGGGGCGCGGGGTAAACAGCAATGAGCAGTTCTTC	CSLEGGRGVNSNEQFF
TRBJ2-7	-	TRBV25-1	few	TGTGCCAGCAGAGTGACAGCAAACGAGCAGTACTTC	CASRVTANEQYF
TRBJ2-1	-	TRBV5-6	-	TGTGCCAGCAGTTCGGAGGTTAGGCGAAATGAGCAGTTCTTC	CASSSEVRRNEQFF